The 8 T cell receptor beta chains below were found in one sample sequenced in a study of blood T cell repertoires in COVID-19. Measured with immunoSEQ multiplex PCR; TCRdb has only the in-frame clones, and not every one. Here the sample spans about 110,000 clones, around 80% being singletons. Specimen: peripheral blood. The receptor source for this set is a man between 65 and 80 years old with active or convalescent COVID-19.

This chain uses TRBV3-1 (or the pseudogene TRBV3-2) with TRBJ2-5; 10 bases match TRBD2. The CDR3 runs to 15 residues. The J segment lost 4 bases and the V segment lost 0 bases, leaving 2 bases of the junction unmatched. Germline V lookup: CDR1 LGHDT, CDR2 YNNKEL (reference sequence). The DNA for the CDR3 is TGTGCCAGCAGCCAAGAACAGCGGGAGGGAGAGACCCAGTACTTC. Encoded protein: CASSQEQREGETQYF.

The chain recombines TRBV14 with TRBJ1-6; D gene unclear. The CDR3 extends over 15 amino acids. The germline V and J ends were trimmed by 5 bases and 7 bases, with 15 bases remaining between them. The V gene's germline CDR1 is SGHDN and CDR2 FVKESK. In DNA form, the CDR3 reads TGTGCCAGCAGCGTCGGCCTCCCCGGGAATTCACCCCTCCACTTT. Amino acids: CASSVGLPGNSPLHF.

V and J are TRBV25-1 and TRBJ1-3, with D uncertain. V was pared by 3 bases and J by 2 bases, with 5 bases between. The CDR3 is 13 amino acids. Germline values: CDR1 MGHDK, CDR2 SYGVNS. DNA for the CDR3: TGTGCCAGCAGTGAGAGGCCTGGAAACACCATATATTTT. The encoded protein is CASSERPGNTIYF.

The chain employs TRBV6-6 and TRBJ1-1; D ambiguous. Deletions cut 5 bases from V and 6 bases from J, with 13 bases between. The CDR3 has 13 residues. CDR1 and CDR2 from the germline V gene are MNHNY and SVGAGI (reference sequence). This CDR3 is CASSHLITAEAFF. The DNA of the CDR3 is TGTGCCAGCAGTCACCTAATTACCGCTGAAGCTTTCTTT.

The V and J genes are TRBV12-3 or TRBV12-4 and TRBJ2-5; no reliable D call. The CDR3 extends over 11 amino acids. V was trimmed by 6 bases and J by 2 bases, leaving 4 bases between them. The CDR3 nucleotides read TGTGCCAGCAGCTCGCAAGAGACCCAGTACTTC. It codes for CASSSQETQYF.

Written as DNA, the CDR3 is TGTGCCAGTAACCCGGGACAGAATAATGAAAAACTGTTTTTT. Protein: CASNPGQNNEKLFF. The J gene is TRBJ1-4, the V gene TRBV19, with 7 bases identical to TRBD1. CDR3 length equals 14 residues. J lost 4 bases, V lost 7 bases, and 6 bases had no gene match. In germline, CDR1 is LNHDA, CDR2 SQIVND (reference sequence).

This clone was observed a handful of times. The DNA of the CDR3 is TGTGCCATATCACAGGGGGTGGCTATGAACACTGAAGCTTTCTTT. Encoded protein: CAISQGVAMNTEAFF. The chain recombines TRBV10-3 with TRBJ1-1; 8 bases line up with TRBD1. Trimming took 9 bases from V and 0 from J; bases not matched to a gene: 9. Germline V gene lookup returns CDR1 ENHRY and CDR2 SYGVKD. This CDR3 contains 15 residues.

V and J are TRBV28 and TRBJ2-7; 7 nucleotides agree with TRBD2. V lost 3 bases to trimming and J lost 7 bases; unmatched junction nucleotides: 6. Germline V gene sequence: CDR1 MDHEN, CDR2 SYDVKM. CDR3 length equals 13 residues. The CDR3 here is CASSLGGRGEQYF. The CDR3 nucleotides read TGTGCCAGCAGTTTGGGTGGGAGGGGTGAGCAGTACTTC.